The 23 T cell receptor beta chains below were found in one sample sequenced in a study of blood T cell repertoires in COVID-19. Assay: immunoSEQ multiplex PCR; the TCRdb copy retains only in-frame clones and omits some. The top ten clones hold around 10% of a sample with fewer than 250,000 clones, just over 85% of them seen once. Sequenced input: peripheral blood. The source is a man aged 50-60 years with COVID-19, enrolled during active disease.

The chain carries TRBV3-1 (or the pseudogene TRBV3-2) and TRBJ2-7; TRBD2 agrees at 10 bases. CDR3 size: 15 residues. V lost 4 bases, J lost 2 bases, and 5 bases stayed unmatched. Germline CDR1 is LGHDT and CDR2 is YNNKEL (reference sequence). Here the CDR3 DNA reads TGTGCCAGCAGCCGCGAGCGGGAGGGTCCCTACGAGCAGTACTTC. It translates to CASSREREGPYEQYF.

CDR3: CASSTTGTSYGYTF. CDR3 sequence (DNA): TGTGCCAGCAGCACGACCGGGACAAGCTATGGCTACACCTTC. The chain has TRBV9 and TRBJ1-2; D possibly corresponds to TRBD1 (6 bases). This CDR3 contains 14 residues. The germline V gene has CDR1 SGDLS and CDR2 YYNGEE. Between the trimmed V and J ends, which lost 4 bases and 4 bases, there was a span of 14 bases.

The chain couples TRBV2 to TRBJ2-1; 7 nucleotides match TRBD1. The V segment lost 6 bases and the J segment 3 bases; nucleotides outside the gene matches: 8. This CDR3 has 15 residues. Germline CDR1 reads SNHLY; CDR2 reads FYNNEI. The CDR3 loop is CASRAQGVRYNEQFF. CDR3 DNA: TGTGCCAGCAGAGCCCAGGGGGTTCGCTACAATGAGCAGTTCTTC. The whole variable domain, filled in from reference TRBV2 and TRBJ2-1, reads EPEVTQTPSHQVTQMGQEVILRCVPISNHLYFYWYRQILGQKVEFLVSFYNNEISEKSEIFDDQFSVERPDGSNFTLKIRSTKLEDSAMYFCASRAQGVRYNEQFFGPGTRLTVL.

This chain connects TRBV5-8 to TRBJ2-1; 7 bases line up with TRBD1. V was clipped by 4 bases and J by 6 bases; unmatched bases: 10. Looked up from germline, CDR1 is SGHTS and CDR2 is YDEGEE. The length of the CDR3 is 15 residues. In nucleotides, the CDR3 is TGTGCCAGCAGCCCTCATTCAGGGGGAGTCAATGAGCAGTTCTTC. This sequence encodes CASSPHSGGVNEQFF.

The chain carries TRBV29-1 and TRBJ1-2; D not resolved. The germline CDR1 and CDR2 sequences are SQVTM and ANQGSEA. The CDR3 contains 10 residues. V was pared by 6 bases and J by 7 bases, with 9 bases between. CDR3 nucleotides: TGCAGCGTCCTAAGCGGTGGCTACACCTTC. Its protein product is CSVLSGGYTF.

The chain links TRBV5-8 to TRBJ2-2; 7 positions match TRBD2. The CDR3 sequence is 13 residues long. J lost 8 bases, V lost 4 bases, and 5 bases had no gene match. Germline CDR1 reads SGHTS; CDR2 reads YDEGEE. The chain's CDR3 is CASSRTRSGELFF. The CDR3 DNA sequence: TGTGCCAGCAGCCGGACTAGGTCAGGGGAGCTGTTTTTT.

The CDR3 spells CASSLSGAETDTQYF. Written as DNA, the CDR3 is TGTGCCAGCAGCCTTTCTGGGGCGGAGACAGATACGCAGTATTTT. The genes are TRBV6-2 or TRBV6-3 and TRBJ2-3; maybe TRBD1 (5 bases). Germline V CDR1 and CDR2: MNHEY, SVGEGT. The CDR3 contains 15 residues. Trimming removed 6 bases from V and 3 bases from J, with 16 bases in between.

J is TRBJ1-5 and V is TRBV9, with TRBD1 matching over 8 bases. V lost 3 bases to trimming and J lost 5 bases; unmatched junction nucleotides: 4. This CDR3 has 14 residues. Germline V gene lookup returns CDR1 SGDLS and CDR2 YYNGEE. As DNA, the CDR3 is TGTGCCAGCAGCGCACAGGGGGAGTATCAGCCCCAGCATTTT. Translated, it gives CASSAQGEYQPQHF. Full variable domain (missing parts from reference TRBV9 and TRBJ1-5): DSGVTQTPKHLITATGQRVTLRCSPRSGDLSVYWYQQSLDQGLQFLIQYYNGEERAKGNILERFSAQQFPDLHSELNLSSLELGDSALYFCASSAQGEYQPQHFGDGTRLSIL.

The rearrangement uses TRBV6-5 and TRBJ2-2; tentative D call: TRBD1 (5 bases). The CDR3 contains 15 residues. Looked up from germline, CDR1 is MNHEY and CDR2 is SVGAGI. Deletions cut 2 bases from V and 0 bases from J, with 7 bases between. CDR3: CASSYQGANTGELFF. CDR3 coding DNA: TGTGCCAGCAGTTACCAGGGCGCGAACACCGGGGAGCTGTTTTTT.

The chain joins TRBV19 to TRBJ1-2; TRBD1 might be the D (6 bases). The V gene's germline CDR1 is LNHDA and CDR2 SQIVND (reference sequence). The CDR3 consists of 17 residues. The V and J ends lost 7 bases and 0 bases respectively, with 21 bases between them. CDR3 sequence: CASTTSRGTTANYGYTF. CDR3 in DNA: TGTGCCAGTACCACCTCGAGGGGGACAACGGCTAACTATGGCTACACCTTC.

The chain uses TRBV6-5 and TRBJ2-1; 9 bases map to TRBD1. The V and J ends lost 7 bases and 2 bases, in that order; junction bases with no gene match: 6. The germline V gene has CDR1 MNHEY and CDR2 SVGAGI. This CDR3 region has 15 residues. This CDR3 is CASIWDREPYNEQFF. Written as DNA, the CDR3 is TGTGCCAGCATTTGGGACAGGGAACCCTACAATGAGCAGTTCTTC.

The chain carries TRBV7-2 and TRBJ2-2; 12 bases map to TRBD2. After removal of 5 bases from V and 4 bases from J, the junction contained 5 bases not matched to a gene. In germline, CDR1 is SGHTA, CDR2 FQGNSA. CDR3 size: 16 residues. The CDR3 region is CASSTRTSGATGELFF. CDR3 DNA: TGTGCCAGCAGCACCCGGACTAGCGGGGCCACCGGGGAGCTGTTTTTT. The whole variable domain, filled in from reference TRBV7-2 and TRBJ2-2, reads GAGVSQSPSNKVTEKGKDVELRCDPISGHTALYWYRQSLGQGLEFLIYFQGNSAPDKSGLPSDRFSAERTGGSVSTLTIQRTQQEDSAVYLCASSTRTSGATGELFFGEGSRLTVL.

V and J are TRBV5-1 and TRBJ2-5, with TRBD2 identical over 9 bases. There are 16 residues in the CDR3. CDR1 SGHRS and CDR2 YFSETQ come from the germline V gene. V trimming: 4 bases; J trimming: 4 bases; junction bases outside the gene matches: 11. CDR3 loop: CASSPEGRGGRETQYF. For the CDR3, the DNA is TGCGCCAGCAGCCCGGAAGGGCGGGGGGGCCGAGAGACCCAGTACTTC.

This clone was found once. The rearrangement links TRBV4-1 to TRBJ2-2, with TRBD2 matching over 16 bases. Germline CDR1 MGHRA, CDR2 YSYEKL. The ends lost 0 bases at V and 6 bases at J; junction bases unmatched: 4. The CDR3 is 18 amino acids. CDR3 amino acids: CASSQEGTSGGASGELFF. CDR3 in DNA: TGCGCCAGCAGCCAAGAAGGGACTAGCGGGGGGGCCTCCGGGGAGCTGTTTTTT.

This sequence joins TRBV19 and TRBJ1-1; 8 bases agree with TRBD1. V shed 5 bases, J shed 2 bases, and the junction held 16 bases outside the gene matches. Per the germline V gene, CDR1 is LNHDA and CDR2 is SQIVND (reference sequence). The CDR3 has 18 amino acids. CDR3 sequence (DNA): TGTGCCAGTAGTCCGATCGGACAGGGTCGAGTCGCCAACACTGAAGCTTTCTTT. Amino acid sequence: CASSPIGQGRVANTEAFF.

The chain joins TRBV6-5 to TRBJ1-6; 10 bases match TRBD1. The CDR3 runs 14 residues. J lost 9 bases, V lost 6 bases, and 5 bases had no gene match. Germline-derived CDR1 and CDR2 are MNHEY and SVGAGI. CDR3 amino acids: CASRGTGEGSPLHF. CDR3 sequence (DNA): TGTGCCAGCAGGGGGACAGGGGAAGGTTCACCCCTCCACTTT.

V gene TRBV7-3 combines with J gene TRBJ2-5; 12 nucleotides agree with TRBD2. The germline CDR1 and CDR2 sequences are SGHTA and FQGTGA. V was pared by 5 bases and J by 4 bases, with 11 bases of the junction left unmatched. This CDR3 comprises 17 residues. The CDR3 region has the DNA TGTGCCAGCAGCCCGGAGACTAGCGGGAGAACAAGAGAGACCCAGTACTTC. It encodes CASSPETSGRTRETQYF.

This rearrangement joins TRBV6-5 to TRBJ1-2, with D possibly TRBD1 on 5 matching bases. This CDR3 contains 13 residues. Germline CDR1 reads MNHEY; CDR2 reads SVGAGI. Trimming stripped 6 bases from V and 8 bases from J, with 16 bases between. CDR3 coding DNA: TGTGCCAGCAGCCTGGACACCGGCCTGGGCTACACCTTC. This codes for CASSLDTGLGYTF.

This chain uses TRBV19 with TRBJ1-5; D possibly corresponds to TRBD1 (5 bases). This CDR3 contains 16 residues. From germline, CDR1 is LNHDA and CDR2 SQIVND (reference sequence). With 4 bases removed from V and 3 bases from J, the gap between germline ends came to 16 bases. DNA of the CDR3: TGTGCCAGTAGTACCCCCGTCCGGGGGGACAATCAGCCCCAGCATTTT. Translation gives CASSTPVRGDNQPQHF.

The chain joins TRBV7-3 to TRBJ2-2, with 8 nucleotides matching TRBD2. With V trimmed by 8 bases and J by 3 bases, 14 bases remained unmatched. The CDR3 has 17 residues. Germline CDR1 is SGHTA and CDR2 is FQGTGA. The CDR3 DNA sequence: TGTGCCAGCGGCAGATCTCTGCGGGAGGTGGACACCGGGGAGCTGTTTTTT. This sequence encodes CASGRSLREVDTGELFF.

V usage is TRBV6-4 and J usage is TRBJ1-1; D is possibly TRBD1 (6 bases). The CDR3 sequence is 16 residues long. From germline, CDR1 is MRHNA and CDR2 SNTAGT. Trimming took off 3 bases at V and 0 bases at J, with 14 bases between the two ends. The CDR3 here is CASSDLGGGMNTEAFF. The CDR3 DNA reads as TGTGCCAGCAGTGATTTGGGAGGGGGGATGAACACTGAAGCTTTCTTT.

The chain's CDR3 is CASRRTSGSPHSYNEQFF. The CDR3 coding sequence is TGTGCCAGCAGACGGACTAGCGGGAGTCCCCACTCCTACAATGAGCAGTTCTTC. The chain combines TRBV7-9 with TRBJ2-1, with 13 bases matching TRBD2. This CDR3 is 18 amino acids long. Germline V gene lookup returns CDR1 SEHNR and CDR2 FQNEAQ (reference sequence). V was pared by 6 bases and J by 0 bases, with 8 bases of the junction left unmatched.

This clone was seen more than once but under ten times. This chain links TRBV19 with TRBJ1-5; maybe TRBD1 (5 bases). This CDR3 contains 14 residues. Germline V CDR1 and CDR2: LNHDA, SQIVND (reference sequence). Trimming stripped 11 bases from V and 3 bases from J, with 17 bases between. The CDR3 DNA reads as TGTGCCCTTTTTTCCCGGGGGATCAATCAGCCCCAGCATTTT. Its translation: CALFSRGINQPQHF.